The text below deals with one TCR beta chain. As yet, its antigen is unknown. The data were taken from a study of radiotherapy plus CTLA-4 blockade in lung cancer. Study-wide points: Radiotherapy was combined with ipilimumab, and tumor-derived TCR clones then expanded in blood.

Method: immunoSEQ multiplex PCR; TCRdb's copy keeps in-frame clones and lacks some. The table has roughly 59,000 clones, approximately 67% seen once; the top ten hold about 8%. After removal of 6 bases from V and 3 bases from J, the junction contained 1 base not matched to a gene. There are 13 residues in the CDR3. CDR1 and CDR2 (germline): LNHDA, SQIVND (reference sequence). The specimen comprised peripheral blood, sampled from a patient treated with radiotherapy plus ipilimumab. The receptor's source is a human donor with non-small cell lung cancer whose response to radiotherapy plus ipilimumab could not be evaluated. The chain links TRBV19 to TRBJ2-7, with TRBD2 identical over 11 bases. CDR3 nucleotides: TGTGCCAGTAGGACTAGCGGGGACTACGAGCAGTACTTC. Protein product: CASRTSGDYEQYF. Full variable domain (missing parts from reference TRBV19 and TRBJ2-7): DGGITQSPKYLFRKEGQNVTLSCEQNLNHDAMYWYRQDPGQGLRLIYYSQIVNDFQKGDIAEGYSVSREKKESFPLTVTSAQKNPTAFYLCASRTSGDYEQYFGPGTRLTVT.